This TCR beta chain was sequenced during a study of regulatory T cells in long-lasting Graves disease. This clonotype occurred many times. What it binds is unknown. In building TCR beta libraries, iRepertoire HTBI primers were used together with Arm-PCR of CDR3 regions. One entry per CDR3 protein results from TCRdb running MiXCR on the multiplex PCR reads. This table holds 700,000 or so distinct CDR3 sequences, about 30% found once. Whole-study findings and limits: The number of shared public clonotypes was higher in persistent patients (fewer than 3,000) than new patients (roughly 970). Under persistent disease, TRBV28, TRBJ1-2 and TRBJ2-5 were used preferentially. TCR diversity was lower in persistent than newly diagnosed Graves' disease.

The CDR3 is made up of 14 amino acids. V lost 3 bases to trimming and J lost 6 bases, with 9 bases between them. Time point noted: persistent/refractory GD, antithyroid drugs over 5 years with positive TRAb. TCR sequences were obtained from RNA taken from PBMCs. The source was peripheral blood mononuclear cells (PBMCs), collected when the disease was refractory, from a patient treated with antithyroid drugs. This receptor was identified in a female donor with Graves disease. The chain employs TRBV12-3 or TRBV12-4 and TRBJ1-6; no definite D call. The CDR3 sequence: CASSLKGSNSPLHF. The CDR3 DNA follows: TGTGCCAGCAGTTTGAAGGGTTCTAATTCACCCCTCCACTTT.